This T cell receptor (beta chain) was found in a study of T cell responses to AZD1222 COVID-19 vaccine. Study-level points and caveats: Only 5 or 6 AZD1222 recipients tested seropositive at baseline. Spike-specific TCR repertoires showed rising breadth and depth after two AZD1222 doses.

Of note for this clone: Its antigen is still unknown.

There are 16 residues in the CDR3. The data were produced by immunoSEQ multiplex PCR, yet TCRdb's version contains in-frame clones alone and is incomplete. The table has tens of thousands of clones, around nine tenths seen once; the top ten hold 7.5% to 9.5%. The TCR comes from an adult in good health. Source: peripheral blood, taken on day 0 of AZD1222 vaccination. The chain employs TRBV21-1 and TRBJ2-1; the table names TRBD1, a call not compared with the DNA. TRBV21-1 is a listed pseudogene. The CDR3 sequence: CASRPKSQGAYNEQFF. The CDR3 nucleotides read TGTGCCAGCAGACCAAAAAGCCAGGGGGCCTACAATGAGCAGTTCTTC.